The 2 T cell receptor beta chains in this list originate from one sample, sequenced in a study of blood T cell repertoires in COVID-19. Generated by immunoSEQ multiplex PCR, the TCRdb table keeps only in-frame clones and is missing some. Among around 150,000 clones listed, 82% were seen once. Sequenced input: peripheral blood. The origin of the receptors is a woman in her thirties or forties with COVID-19, enrolled during active disease.

The chain couples TRBV5-6 to TRBJ2-5; 7 bases align to TRBD2. From germline, CDR1 is SGHDT and CDR2 YYEEEE. Trimming at V came to 0 bases and at J to 5 bases, leaving 4 bases not matched to a gene. The CDR3 has 14 amino acids. The CDR3 region has the DNA TGTGCCAGCAGCTTGGATCGGGGAGGGGAGACCCAGTACTTC. Residues: CASSLDRGGETQYF.

V and J are TRBV2 and TRBJ1-4; D gene ambiguous. Germline values: CDR1 SNHLY, CDR2 FYNNEI. The CDR3 consists of 14 residues. Trimming pared 4 bases from V and 5 bases from J, leaving 11 bases between. DNA for the CDR3: TGTGCCAGCAGTGTTCTCAGTGGCAATGAAAAACTGTTTTTT. Protein product: CASSVLSGNEKLFF.